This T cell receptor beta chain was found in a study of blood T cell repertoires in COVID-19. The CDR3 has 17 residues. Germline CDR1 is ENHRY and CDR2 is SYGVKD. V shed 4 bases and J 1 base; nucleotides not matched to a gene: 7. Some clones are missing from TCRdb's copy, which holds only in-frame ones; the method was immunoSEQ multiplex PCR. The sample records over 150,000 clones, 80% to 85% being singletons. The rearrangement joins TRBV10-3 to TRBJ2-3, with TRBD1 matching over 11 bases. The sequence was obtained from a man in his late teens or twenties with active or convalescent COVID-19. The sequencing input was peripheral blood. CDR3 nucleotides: TGTGCCATCAGTGCCACGGGACAGGGGGAAGGCACAGATACGCAGTATTTT. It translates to CAISATGQGEGTDTQYF.